The clone carrying this T cell receptor beta chain occurred once. This sample is part of a study of shared clonotypes between healthy human individuals. In the original workflow: Filtering was not the same, since immunoSEQ gave junction-only sequences without quality scores. The table came from immunoSEQ multiplex PCR; TCRdb's copy has only in-frame clones and leaves some out. V and J calls and clone size are copied from that table; D and trimming were computed from the DNA. Of around 600,000 clones in the sample, roughly 98% were seen once. It was CD45RO-negative cells, positively selected for CCR7, that made up naive CD8 cells, with terminally differentiated effector memory CD45RA+ cells excluded. Donors were Caucasian adults residing in Nashville, Tennessee, USA. This CDR3 contains 16 residues. The V gene's germline CDR1 is SQVTM and CDR2 ANQGSEA. The ends were cut back, 6 bases at V and 0 bases at J, with 18 bases in the middle.

The sequenced material came from naive CD8+ T cells sorted from blood. The origin of this receptor is a man younger than 45 in good health. The chain has TRBV29-1 and TRBJ2-1; D tentatively fits TRBD1 or TRBD2 (5 bases each). Written as DNA, the CDR3 is TGCAGCGTCTCGGGACGGCCCCGGAGCTCCTACAATGAGCAGTTCTTC. This gives the protein CSVSGRPRSSYNEQFF.